This T cell receptor (beta chain) was recorded in a study of shared clonotypes between healthy human individuals. The wider study: The donor group consisted of a couple of women and a few men, aged 18 to 49. A donor's plate count was three for CD4 naive and three for CD4 memory; CD8 naive had two and CD8 memory one.

The CDR3 is made up of 12 amino acids. CDR1 and CDR2 (germline): SNHLY, FYNNEI. About this clone itself: A read error is possible here, since a much larger clone lies one base away.

Replicate PCRs from sorted subsets contained around 190 ng DNA, which is approximately 30,000 T cell genomes. Clones were read by immunoSEQ multiplex PCR, and TCRdb kept only the in-frame ones, dropping some. The sample gives more than 2 million clones, around 95% of which show up once; 0.1% to 0.15% is in the top ten. The specimen was naive CD4+ T cells sorted from blood. Subset reported: CD45RA+ positively selected. The TCR sequence derives from a man aged 18 to 30 in good health. The chain is built from TRBV2 and TRBJ2-7, with TRBD1 as a possible D gene (5 bases). The CDR3 spells CGGRQKGYEQYF. Written as DNA, the CDR3 is TGTGGGGGCAGACAAAAAGGCTACGAGCAGTACTTC.